Following are 22 T cell receptor beta chains from one sample sequenced in a study of high-grade serous ovarian cancer treatment subgroups. Tumor samples were taken before definitive surgery or chemotherapy. Assay used: immunoSEQ multiplex PCR; TCRdb lists only in-frame clones, some missing. The sample shows 7,500 to 10,000 clones, 50% to 75% of them seen only once. The sequencing input was tumor tissue. Receptors originate from a human donor with high-grade serous ovarian cancer.

Points on this clone: At one of its ends the junction is not consistent with the germline gene, which may arise from a read error. This sequence joins TRBV27 and TRBJ2-7; D is unresolved. Germline loops: CDR1 MNHEY, CDR2 SMNVEV (reference sequence). The CDR3 loop spans 10 amino acids. CDR3 loop: CASSTGSPHF. Written as DNA, the CDR3 is TGTGCCAGCAGTACCGGCTCCCCCCACTTC.

This clone was picked up a small number of times. The gene calls are TRBV19 and TRBJ2-1; 11 nucleotides match TRBD2. J gave up 0 bases and V 3 bases, and 10 bases lay outside the gene matches. The CDR3 loop spans 19 amino acids. Germline-derived CDR1 and CDR2 are LNHDA and SQIVND (reference sequence). The CDR3 is CASSILLAGAYSSYNEQFF. CDR3 nucleotides: TGTGCCAGTAGTATTTTACTAGCGGGAGCCTACAGCTCCTACAATGAGCAGTTCTTC.

The gene calls are TRBV7-9 and TRBJ2-3, with 9 bases lining up with TRBD2. The V segment lost 5 bases and the J segment 1 base; nucleotides outside the gene matches: 10. Germline V gene sequence: CDR1 SEHNR, CDR2 FQNEAQ (reference sequence). The CDR3 covers 17 residues. Here the CDR3 reads CASSPGLAGARTDTQYF. The CDR3 coding sequence is TGTGCCAGCAGCCCCGGATTAGCGGGGGCCCGCACAGATACGCAGTATTTT.

The J gene is TRBJ1-1, the V gene TRBV5-6, with 8 positions matching TRBD1. The CDR3 length is 15 residues. Germline V gene sequence: CDR1 SGHDT, CDR2 YYEEEE. The V gene end was trimmed by 1 base and the J gene end by 6 bases; junction bases not matched to a gene: 8. The CDR3 coding sequence is TGTGCCAGCAGCTTGTTGGCAGGGGGCGCGTCTGAAGCTTTCTTT. Protein product: CASSLLAGGASEAFF.

The chain combines TRBV11-2 with TRBJ1-2; possible D gene TRBD1, 5 bases. Germline-derived CDR1 and CDR2 are SGHAT and FQNNGV. V lost 5 bases to trimming and J lost 8 bases, with 15 bases between them. The CDR3 is 13 amino acids. The DNA of the CDR3 is TGTGCCAGCAGCCTACAGGATAATAACGGCTACACCTTC. Residues: CASSLQDNNGYTF.

This chain links TRBV7-9 with TRBJ2-5, with a possible D match to TRBD1 (5 bases). The closer fit of TRBJ2-7 to the DNA end suggests the J call may be wrong. CDR1 is SEHNR and CDR2 is FQNEAQ in the germline V gene (reference sequence). There are 13 residues in the CDR3. The CDR3 is CASSPDSPYEQYF. The CDR3 DNA is TGTGCCAGCAGCCCTGACAGTCCCTACGAGCAGTACTTC.

The V gene is TRBV6-5, the J gene TRBJ2-7; D gene ambiguous. There are 11 residues in the CDR3. CDR1 is MNHEY, CDR2 SVGAGI, per germline. Trimming took off 3 bases at V and 4 bases at J, with 4 bases between the two ends. CDR3 protein: CASSYRYEQYF. The CDR3 DNA follows: TGTGCCAGCAGTTATAGGTACGAGCAGTACTTC.

The rearrangement joins TRBV6-5 to TRBJ2-5, with D possibly matching TRBD2 (5 bases). The CDR3 is 13 amino acids. The germline gives CDR1 MNHEY, CDR2 SVGAGI. V was shortened by 6 bases and J by 3 bases, with 11 bases between the two germline ends. The CDR3 reads CASRLAGEETQYF. CDR3 bases: TGTGCCAGCAGGCTAGCAGGCGAAGAGACCCAGTACTTC.

This CDR3 is CASSLEIDRKDGYTF. The CDR3 region has the DNA TGTGCCAGCAGCTTGGAAATAGATAGGAAGGATGGCTACACCTTC. The J gene is TRBJ1-2, the V gene TRBV5-4; D remains unclear. V lost 0 bases and J lost 6, with 15 bases in between. This CDR3 spans 15 amino acids. Per germline, CDR1 SGHNT and CDR2 YYREEE (reference sequence).

The CDR3 is CASSLGDRGMEQYF. In nucleotides, the CDR3 is TGTGCCAGCAGCTTAGGGGACAGGGGGATGGAGCAGTACTTC. The chain uses TRBV11-2 and TRBJ2-7; 11 positions match TRBD1. J was trimmed by 7 bases and V by 1 base; bases with no gene match: 3. Per the germline V gene, CDR1 is SGHAT and CDR2 is FQNNGV. This CDR3 is 14 amino acids long.

The V gene is TRBV4-3, the J gene TRBJ2-1; the D call may be TRBD1 or TRBD2 (6 bases each). Germline CDR1 is LGHNA and CDR2 is YSLEER. V was pared by 1 base and J by 9 bases, with 10 bases between. The CDR3 is 13 residues long. The CDR3 DNA follows: TGCGCCAGCAGCCAAGCATCGGGGGCTGAGCAGTTCTTC. Its translation: CASSQASGAEQFF.

V gene TRBV5-2 combines with J gene TRBJ1-2. TRBV5-2 is described as a pseudogene. There are 12 residues in the CDR3. CDR3 bases: TGTGCCAGCAGCTTAGGCCGCGCCGGCTACACCTTC. Its translation is CASSLGRAGYTF.

The CDR3 region is CASSRRPYEQYF. The DNA of the CDR3 is TGTGCCAGCAGTCGTCGGCCCTACGAGCAGTACTTC. The gene calls are TRBV28 and TRBJ2-5; D is ambiguous. The assigned J gene may be wrong: the sequence end matches TRBJ2-7 better. Germline CDR1 is MDHEN and CDR2 is SYDVKM. This CDR3 comprises 12 residues.

This chain joins TRBV6-5 and TRBJ1-1; no clear D gene. Germline V gives CDR1 MNHEY, CDR2 SVGAGI. The V and J ends lost 8 bases and 1 base respectively, with 5 bases between them. The CDR3 runs 11 residues. The CDR3 region is CASRQNTEAFF. The DNA of the CDR3 is TGTGCCAGCCGACAGAACACTGAAGCTTTCTTT.

The chain couples TRBV27 to TRBJ1-4; D unresolved. V lost 5 bases and J 8 bases, leaving 18 bases between the germline ends. The CDR3 contains 15 residues. Per the germline V gene, CDR1 is MNHEY and CDR2 is SMNVEV (reference sequence). CDR3 sequence reads: CASSPFRDHEEKLFF. In DNA form, the CDR3 reads TGTGCCAGCAGTCCATTCCGGGATCACGAGGAAAAACTGTTTTTT.

V and J are TRBV11-2 and TRBJ2-5; tentatively, D is TRBD2 (6 bases). CDR1 and CDR2 from the germline V gene are SGHAT and FQNNGV. The germline V and J ends were trimmed by 2 bases and 2 bases, with 12 bases remaining between them. The CDR3 has 15 residues. The CDR3 region has the DNA TGTGCCAGCAGCTTACAAATCGGGGGACAAGAGACCCAGTACTTC. This gives the protein CASSLQIGGQETQYF.

By share, this clone counts as large. The chain employs TRBV7-9 and TRBJ2-3; no firm D call. CDR1 is SEHNR, CDR2 FQNEAQ, per germline (reference sequence). V was shortened by 5 bases and J by 0 bases, with 9 bases between the two germline ends. The CDR3 length is 14 residues. CDR3 nucleotide sequence: TGTGCCAGCAGCCCAGACTGGAGCACAGATACGCAGTATTTT. Its translation is CASSPDWSTDTQYF.

This clone is deemed medium-sized. The genes are TRBV28 and TRBJ1-1; the match to TRBD1 covers 7 bases. Per the germline V gene, CDR1 is MDHEN and CDR2 is SYDVKM. V dropped 5 bases and J dropped 4; count of bases not matched to a gene: 4. The CDR3 spans 13 residues. The CDR3 DNA is TGTGCCAGCAGTGGCAGGGGGACCACTGAAGCTTTCTTT. Translated: CASSGRGTTEAFF.

The V call is TRBV7-2, the J call TRBJ1-2; 8 bases are a match to TRBD1. CDR1 and CDR2 (germline): SGHTA, FQGNSA. V shed 1 base and J 2 bases; nucleotides not matched to a gene: 0. The CDR3 length is 14 residues. CDR3 nucleotides: TGTGCCAGCAGCTTAGGGACAGGGAACTATGGCTACACCTTC. Amino acids: CASSLGTGNYGYTF.

Comments on this clone: One junction end disagrees with the germline gene, perhaps due to a read error. The V and J genes are TRBV7-6 and TRBJ2-5, with D possibly being TRBD2 (7 bases). The CDR3 covers 14 residues. The germline V gene encodes CDR1 SGHVS and CDR2 FNYEAQ. The CDR3 nucleotides are TGTGCCAGCAGCTTAGCGGTAGGGGGGGAGAACCAGTACTTC. Its protein product is CASSLAVGGENQYF.

The J gene is TRBJ2-1, the V gene TRBV7-8; D may be TRBD2 (6 bases). The CDR3 runs to 14 residues. Germline V lookup: CDR1 SGHVS, CDR2 FQNEAQ. With 5 bases removed from V and 8 bases from J, the gap between germline ends came to 16 bases. As DNA, the CDR3 is TGTGCCAGCAGCCCGGGGGAGGTTCGACATGAGCAGTTCTTC. Translated, it gives CASSPGEVRHEQFF.

For this clone: A read error may account for a junction end that differs from germline. The chain links TRBV7-9 to TRBJ2-1; 9 nucleotides align to TRBD2. Germline V gene lookup returns CDR1 SEHNR and CDR2 FQNEAQ (reference sequence). The CDR3 runs 15 residues. The CDR3 bases are TGTGCCAGCAGCGTAGCCGGCGGGAGGGTCAATGAGCAGTTCTTC. Its translation is CASSVAGGRVNEQFF.